The clone carrying this T cell receptor beta chain was counted only a few times. Its antigen is not known. This record comes from a study of cytomegalovirus exposure and HLA in healthy donors. Study results and caveats: More clonal expansion characterized HLA-associated TCR beta chains than equally common others in a later analysis.

The PCR used 60 Vbeta and 13 Jbeta primers. This table comes from immunoSEQ multiplex PCR, and its TCRdb copy is limited to in-frame clones, with some not included. The profile covers some 200,000 clones, with roughly 80% appearing a single time and 2% to 3% taken by the ten largest. Germline CDR1 MNHNY, CDR2 SVGAGI (reference sequence). J was trimmed by 8 bases and V by 5 bases; bases with no gene match: 7. This CDR3 comprises 14 residues. The sample was PBMCs. This chain joins TRBV6-6 and TRBJ1-4; 8 bases match TRBD1. The origin of this receptor is a woman in her forties or fifties in good health and CMV-seropositive. The CDR3 loop is CASSHTGGEEKLFF. The CDR3 nucleotides are TGTGCCAGCAGTCACACAGGGGGGGAGGAAAAACTGTTTTTT.